This T cell receptor beta chain was obtained from a study of blood T cell repertoires in COVID-19. The CDR3 length is 15 residues. From germline, CDR1 is MNHEY and CDR2 SVGAGI. V gave up 7 bases and J gave up 3 bases, with 18 bases separating them. Original data processing: Estimates of nucleated cell counts were drawn from the amplification of reference gene primers. Method: immunoSEQ multiplex PCR; TCRdb's copy keeps in-frame clones and lacks some. V and J calls and clone size are those listed in that table; D and trimming were worked out from the DNA. The sample shows 150,000 or so clones, around four fifths of them seen only once.

The origin of this receptor is a human donor in a cohort sampled during active COVID-19. The V gene is TRBV6-5, the J gene TRBJ1-2; D remains ambiguous. Sequencing was performed on peripheral blood. The CDR3 loop reads CASKWRPGKDYGYTF. The DNA for the CDR3 is TGTGCCAGCAAGTGGCGTCCGGGGAAGGACTATGGCTACACCTTC.